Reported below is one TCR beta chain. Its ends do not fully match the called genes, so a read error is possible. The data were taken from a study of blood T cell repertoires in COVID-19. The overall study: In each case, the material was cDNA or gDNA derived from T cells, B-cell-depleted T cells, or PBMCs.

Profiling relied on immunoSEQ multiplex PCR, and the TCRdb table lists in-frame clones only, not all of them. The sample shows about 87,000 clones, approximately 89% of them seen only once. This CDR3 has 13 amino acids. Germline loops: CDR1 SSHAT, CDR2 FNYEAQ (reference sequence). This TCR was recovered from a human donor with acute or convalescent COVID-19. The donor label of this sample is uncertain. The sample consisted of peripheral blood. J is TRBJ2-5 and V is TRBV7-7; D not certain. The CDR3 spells CASSLQYQETQYF. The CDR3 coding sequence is TGTGCTAGCAGCTTACAGTACCAAGAGACCCAGTACTTC.